The TCR beta chain under discussion was sequenced for a study of T cells in Graves' hyperthyroidism and ophthalmopathy. Study context: Peripheral blood was taken when the disease was first diagnosed, before any treatment began. Study results and limitations: Onset of ophthalmopathy came a median approximately 6.5 months after the model predicted it.

V dropped 3 bases and J dropped 11 bases, with 19 bases sitting between them. Germline CDR1 LGHNA, CDR2 YSLEER. CDR3 length: 14 amino acids. TCR beta CDR3 regions were amplified from RNA transcripts. First-round RT-PCR of the TCR CDR3 relied on the HTBI primer set. TCRdb re-called the multiplex PCR reads with MiXCR, one entry per CDR3 protein. The sample has some 360,000 distinct CDR3 sequences, 15% to 20% seen once. This clonotype appeared many times. Its antigen is currently unknown. The V call is TRBV4-3, the J call TRBJ1-1; unclear D gene. This TCR came from a woman aged 40-49 years with Graves' ophthalmopathy. Sequencing input: blood. Here the CDR3 DNA reads TGCGCCAGCAGCCACTCAAGTAGGGTGGTAGGGGCTTTCTTT. This translates into CASSHSSRVVGAFF.